One and the same sample provided the 29 T cell receptor beta chains below, sequenced in a study of blood T cell repertoires in COVID-19. Repertoires were generated with immunoSEQ multiplex PCR, while TCRdb's copy carries only in-frame clones and drops some. This sample has around 250,000 clones; 86% occur once, and the top ten carry 10% to 15%. Source material: peripheral blood. The receptors here all came from an elderly man with acute or convalescent COVID-19.

The rearrangement uses TRBV19 and TRBJ1-5; D remains unclear. The CDR3 has 15 residues. Germline V CDR1 and CDR2: LNHDA, SQIVND (reference sequence). Trimming shortened V by 5 bases and J by 4 bases, and 15 bases separated the two germline ends. CDR3 amino acids: CASSSRLFSNQPQHF. CDR3 in DNA: TGTGCCAGTAGTTCTCGACTTTTTAGTAATCAGCCCCAGCATTTT.

This chain uses TRBV5-5 with TRBJ2-3; D gene uncertain. CDR3 size: 14 residues. Germline loops: CDR1 SGHKS, CDR2 YYEKEE (reference sequence). The V and J ends lost 0 bases and 4 bases respectively, with 9 bases between them. The CDR3 region is CASSLGHYPDTQYF. The CDR3 DNA reads TGTGCCAGCAGCTTGGGTCACTACCCAGATACGCAGTATTTT.

The V call is TRBV6-4, the J call TRBJ1-2; TRBD1 agrees at 11 bases. CDR1 is MRHNA and CDR2 is SNTAGT in the germline V gene. This CDR3 region has 14 residues. V lost 6 bases, J lost 7 bases, and 7 bases stayed unmatched. The CDR3: CASRGQGAMSGYTF. The CDR3 DNA sequence: TGTGCCAGCAGAGGACAGGGGGCGATGAGTGGCTACACCTTC.

This clone has only a few counts. The chain recombines TRBV25-1 with TRBJ1-4; 9 bases fit TRBD1. The CDR3 spans 15 residues. Trimming at V came to 2 bases and at J to 10 bases, leaving 8 bases not matched to a gene. Germline assignment: CDR1 MGHDK and CDR2 SYGVNS. For the CDR3, the DNA is TGTGCCAGCAGTGAACCTACAGGGGGCTTAGGAAAACTGTTTTTT. Translating it yields CASSEPTGGLGKLFF.

This clone was counted once. The chain uses TRBV18 and TRBJ2-3; no firm D call. V lost 1 base and J lost 1, with 6 bases in between. The CDR3 totals 14 residues. Germline V gene sequence: CDR1 KGHSH, CDR2 LQKENI. CDR3: CASSPRAGTDTQYF. CDR3 DNA: TGTGCCAGCTCACCACGGGCTGGCACAGATACGCAGTATTTT.

This clone occurred once. This rearrangement joins TRBV28 to TRBJ1-1; 8 bases are shared with TRBD1. The germline V gene encodes CDR1 MDHEN and CDR2 SYDVKM. V shed 6 bases and J 6 bases; nucleotides not matched to a gene: 9. The CDR3 contains 14 residues. The CDR3 region has the DNA TGTGCCAGCAGAAAACCGGGACAGGTGCCTGAAGCTTTCTTT. It yields the protein CASRKPGQVPEAFF.

Only one count was recorded for this clone. The chain combines TRBV3-1 (or the pseudogene TRBV3-2) with TRBJ2-6; tentative D call: TRBD1 (5 bases). The ends were cut back, 4 bases at V and 3 bases at J, with 13 bases in the middle. The CDR3 is 16 amino acids. CDR1 is LGHDT, CDR2 YNNKEL, per germline (reference sequence). The DNA of the CDR3 is TGTGCCAGCAGCCGCCCAGGGCTTCGTGGGGCCAACGTCCTGACTTTC. Protein: CASSRPGLRGANVLTF.

The CDR3 loop reads CATSDLWGGYTF. Written as DNA, the CDR3 is TGTGCCACCAGTGATTTGTGGGGCGGCTACACCTTC. The J gene is TRBJ1-2, the V gene TRBV24-1, with TRBD1 as a possible D gene (5 bases). V was shortened by 0 bases and J by 8 bases, with 6 bases between the two germline ends. CDR3 length: 12 residues. Per the germline V gene, CDR1 is KGHDR and CDR2 is SFDVKD.

The V and J genes are TRBV5-4 and TRBJ1-2; TRBD1 is a possible D gene (5 bases). This CDR3 spans 14 amino acids. Germline V lookup: CDR1 SGHNT, CDR2 YYREEE (reference sequence). V lost 3 bases to trimming and J lost 0 bases, with 9 bases between them. The CDR3 nucleotides read TGTGCCAGCAGCTCCGGGGGGGCTAACTATGGCTACACCTTC. Translating gives CASSSGGANYGYTF.

The chain couples TRBV10-3 to TRBJ1-4; tentatively, D is TRBD1 (5 bases). CDR3 length: 15 amino acids. Germline V gene sequence: CDR1 ENHRY, CDR2 SYGVKD. V was cut by 0 bases and J by 2 bases, with 7 bases left in between. CDR3 protein: CAISESGGTNEKLFF. The CDR3 bases are TGTGCCATCAGTGAGTCCGGGGGTACTAATGAAAAACTGTTTTTT.

This chain links TRBV18 with TRBJ2-7; 8 nucleotides match TRBD1. This CDR3 contains 14 residues. The J segment lost 7 bases and the V segment lost 2 bases, leaving 7 bases of the junction unmatched. The V gene's germline CDR1 is KGHSH and CDR2 LQKENI. CDR3 sequence reads: CASSPSRGLREQYF. CDR3 coding DNA: TGTGCCAGCTCACCAAGCAGGGGGCTGAGGGAGCAGTACTTC.

This clone came up a few times. This chain links TRBV5-1 with TRBJ2-3, with 10 bases fitting TRBD1. Trimming cost V 4 bases and J 6 bases; bases outside gene matches: 11. The CDR3 sequence is 16 residues long. Germline CDR1 SGHRS, CDR2 YFSETQ. The CDR3 protein is CASSPEGQGGRDTQYF. The DNA for the CDR3 is TGCGCCAGCAGCCCCGAAGGACAGGGGGGGAGGGATACGCAGTATTTT.

The chain recombines TRBV5-1 with TRBJ1-3; D remains ambiguous. CDR3 length: 17 amino acids. Per the germline V gene, CDR1 is SGHRS and CDR2 is YFSETQ. V lost 0 bases and J 4 bases, leaving 17 bases between the germline ends. As DNA, the CDR3 is TGCGCCAGCAGCTTGGGACTCGGCCCCCAACCGGGAAACACCATATATTTT. It is translated as CASSLGLGPQPGNTIYF. The whole variable domain, remainder taken from reference TRBV5-1 and TRBJ1-3, is KAGVTQTPRYLIKTRGQQVTLSCSPISGHRSVSWYQQTPGQGLQFLFEYFSETQRNKGNFPGRFSGRQFSNSRSEMNVSTLELGDSALYLCASSLGLGPQPGNTIYFGEGSWLTVV.

The chain recombines TRBV6-5 with TRBJ1-2, with 7 bases that match TRBD1. The CDR3 extends over 16 amino acids. Germline V gene sequence: CDR1 MNHEY, CDR2 SVGAGI. V lost 0 bases, J lost 8 bases, and 12 bases stayed unmatched. This chain's CDR3 is CASSYSTSDDRVGYTF. CDR3 nucleotides: TGTGCCAGCAGTTACTCGACCTCCGACGACAGGGTCGGCTACACCTTC.

The gene calls are TRBV3-1 (or the pseudogene TRBV3-2) and TRBJ2-7; possibly TRBD2 for D (6 bases). CDR1 LGHDT and CDR2 YNNKEL come from the germline V gene (reference sequence). The V and J ends lost 8 bases and 4 bases respectively, with 24 bases between them. The CDR3 spans 16 residues. The CDR3 reads CASASAGRTRDYEQYF. As DNA, the CDR3 is TGTGCCAGCGCCAGCGCGGGGAGGACGAGAGATTACGAGCAGTACTTC.

The CDR3 DNA sequence: TGTGCCAGCAGCTTAAAGGGCGACAGGGGGCCAAATCAGCCCCAGCATTTT. It encodes CASSLKGDRGPNQPQHF. This chain connects TRBV7-3 to TRBJ1-5; 10 bases agree with TRBD1. Germline trimming cut 1 base from V and 4 bases from J; bases unmatched to any gene: 7. CDR1 is SGHTA, CDR2 FQGTGA, per germline. The CDR3 is 17 amino acids.

This clone was observed a single time. This rearrangement joins TRBV7-2 to TRBJ2-3, with 7 bases aligning to TRBD2. Germline trimming cut 5 bases from V and 0 bases from J; bases unmatched to any gene: 8. CDR3 length: 16 residues. The germline gives CDR1 SGHTA, CDR2 FQGNSA. CDR3 loop: CASSQPGGPSTDTQYF. The CDR3 DNA is TGTGCCAGCAGCCAGCCGGGGGGTCCTAGCACAGATACGCAGTATTTT. Together with reference TRBV7-2 and TRBJ2-3, the CDR3 gives the full variable domain: GAGVSQSPSNKVTEKGKDVELRCDPISGHTALYWYRQSLGQGLEFLIYFQGNSAPDKSGLPSDRFSAERTGGSVSTLTIQRTQQEDSAVYLCASSQPGGPSTDTQYFGPGTRLTVL.

The genes are TRBV7-8 and TRBJ1-6; 7 bases fit TRBD1. This CDR3 contains 19 residues. Germline V gene lookup returns CDR1 SGHVS and CDR2 FQNEAQ. The ends lost 0 bases at V and 5 bases at J; junction bases unmatched: 13. The CDR3 nucleotides are TGTGCCAGCAGCTTAGCTTTGACAGGGTCCTCTATGAATAATTCACCCCTCCACTTT. As protein: CASSLALTGSSMNNSPLHF. Filled out from reference TRBV7-8 and TRBJ1-6, the complete variable domain reads GAGVSQSPRYKVAKRGQDVALRCDPISGHVSLFWYQQALGQGPEFLTYFQNEAQLDKSGLPSDRFFAERPEGSVSTLKIQRTQQEDSAVYLCASSLALTGSSMNNSPLHFGNGTRLTVT.

This clone occurred once. The chain couples TRBV7-9 to TRBJ1-5, with D tentatively TRBD1 (5 bases). The V and J ends lost 1 base and 6 bases respectively, with 19 bases between them. The germline V gene has CDR1 SEHNR and CDR2 FQNEAQ (reference sequence). There are 17 residues in the CDR3. The CDR3 DNA is TGTGCCAGCAGCTTAGGACAGCAAGGCCCCGGTCTTCAGCCCCAGCATTTT. Translating it yields CASSLGQQGPGLQPQHF.

This chain uses TRBV6-5 with TRBJ1-6; D not certain. Germline V CDR1 and CDR2: MNHEY, SVGAGI. The CDR3 contains 13 residues. The V and J ends lost 8 bases and 7 bases respectively, with 12 bases between them. The CDR3 region is CASRVEKNSPLHF. DNA of the CDR3: TGTGCCAGCCGAGTGGAGAAAAATTCACCCCTCCACTTT.

This clone came up once. This chain uses TRBV5-1 with TRBJ2-1; 13 nucleotides agree with TRBD2. Per germline, CDR1 SGHRS and CDR2 YFSETQ. The CDR3 runs to 16 residues. V was clipped by 2 bases and J by 7 bases; unmatched bases: 6. Here the CDR3 DNA reads TGCGCCAGCAGCTTTATGACGGGACTAGCGGGAAATGAGCAGTTCTTC. Protein sequence: CASSFMTGLAGNEQFF.

As regards this clone: The sample has other DNA sequences that encode this CDR3 too. J is TRBJ2-2 and V is TRBV9; D is uncertain. The V and J ends lost 0 bases and 2 bases respectively, with 5 bases between them. This CDR3 has 14 residues. Per the germline V gene, CDR1 is SGDLS and CDR2 is YYNGEE. The CDR3 DNA reads as TGTGCCAGCAGCGTAGCTCCCAACACCGGGGAGCTGTTTTTT. It is translated as CASSVAPNTGELFF.

The CDR3 nucleotides read TGCGCCAGCAGCCTCGGTAGAGGGGGCAATGAGCAGTTCTTC. It yields the protein CASSLGRGGNEQFF. The chain uses TRBV5-1 and TRBJ2-1; weak D call: TRBD1 (6 bases). The V end was cut by 4 bases, the J end by 6 bases, with 14 bases between. This CDR3 comprises 14 residues. Germline V lookup: CDR1 SGHRS, CDR2 YFSETQ.

The V call is TRBV6-1, the J call TRBJ1-3; D may be TRBD1 (6 bases). The CDR3 covers 18 residues. Germline CDR1 and CDR2: MNHNS and SASEGT. The V end lost 0 bases, the J end lost 0 bases, and 15 bases lay between the germline ends. This CDR3 is CASSEALRQAASGNTIYF. The CDR3 coding sequence is TGTGCCAGCAGTGAAGCGCTTAGACAGGCCGCCTCTGGAAACACCATATATTTT.

J is TRBJ1-1 and V is TRBV18, with 7 bases aligning to TRBD1. V shed 2 bases and J 10 bases; nucleotides not matched to a gene: 13. There are 15 residues in the CDR3. The V gene's germline CDR1 is KGHSH and CDR2 LQKENI. CDR3: CASSPNTRDSRGAFF. CDR3 DNA sequence: TGTGCCAGCTCACCAAATACCCGGGACAGCAGGGGAGCTTTCTTT.

The chain uses TRBV15 and TRBJ2-1, with 7 bases lining up with TRBD1. Trimming removed 0 bases from V and 5 bases from J; junction bases left unmatched: 4. This CDR3 is built from 15 residues. Per germline, CDR1 LNHNV and CDR2 YYDKDF (reference sequence). The CDR3 bases are TGTGCCACCAGCAGAGAAGGGGGCGCGGACAATGAGCAGTTCTTC. It yields the protein CATSREGGADNEQFF.

This chain uses TRBV5-4 with TRBJ1-1; perhaps TRBD1 as D (6 bases). The CDR3 is 16 amino acids. Germline V lookup: CDR1 SGHNT, CDR2 YYREEE (reference sequence). V dropped 4 bases and J dropped 1 base, with 17 bases sitting between them. CDR3 sequence (DNA): TGTGCCAGCAGCCCCGGGGGGGCTACGGGGAACACTGAAGCTTTCTTT. Translating gives CASSPGGATGNTEAFF.

The chain combines TRBV6-6 with TRBJ1-2, with D uncertain. In germline, CDR1 is MNHNY, CDR2 SVGAGI (reference sequence). The CDR3 sequence is 10 residues long. Trimming took off 5 bases at V and 7 bases at J, with 5 bases between the two ends. In nucleotides, the CDR3 is TGTGCCAGCAGTGATAGTGGCTACACCTTC. Its translation is CASSDSGYTF.

The J gene is TRBJ2-1, the V gene TRBV4-1, with 16 nucleotides matching TRBD2. V lost 4 bases to trimming and J lost 2 bases; unmatched junction nucleotides: 5. The CDR3 loop spans 18 amino acids. Germline V lookup: CDR1 MGHRA, CDR2 YSYEKL. CDR3 residues: CASSPQGLAGGAYNEQFF. The CDR3 region has the DNA TGCGCCAGCAGCCCCCAGGGACTAGCGGGGGGGGCCTACAATGAGCAGTTCTTC.